This TCR beta chain was profiled in a study of human T cells and chemical hapten exposure. As the library was built, unique molecular identifiers were attached to individual cDNA molecules. Original processing notes: Counts of TCRs in each sample centred on a median of about 95,000 and extended from about 20,000 to 690,000. TCRdb analysed the RACE reads with MiXCR anew, one entry per CDR3 protein. V and J calls and clone size were set by TCRdb, not the authors. The sample records more than 80,000 distinct CDR3 sequences, 7.5% to 9% being singletons. Germline values: CDR1 ENHRY, CDR2 SYGVKD. The J segment lost 5 bases and the V segment lost 3 bases, leaving 6 bases of the junction unmatched. The CDR3 runs 14 residues. This clonotype showed up just a few times. Described time point: patch test 1, 2 weeks after DPC sensitization. Noted treatment: therapeutic diphenylcyclopropenone sensitization with weekly scalp DPC.

The chain recombines TRBV10-3 with TRBJ1-1, with 7 bases fitting TRBD1. The clonotype comes from a woman younger than 45 with alopecia areata. Some clones in this sample may be carry-over from other donors' samples. Sequencing used whole blood, obtained in connection with sensitization to the hapten diphenylcyclopropenone (DPC). CDR3: CAISEDREGTEAFF. The DNA of the CDR3 is TGTGCCATCAGTGAAGACAGGGAGGGTACTGAAGCTTTCTTT.